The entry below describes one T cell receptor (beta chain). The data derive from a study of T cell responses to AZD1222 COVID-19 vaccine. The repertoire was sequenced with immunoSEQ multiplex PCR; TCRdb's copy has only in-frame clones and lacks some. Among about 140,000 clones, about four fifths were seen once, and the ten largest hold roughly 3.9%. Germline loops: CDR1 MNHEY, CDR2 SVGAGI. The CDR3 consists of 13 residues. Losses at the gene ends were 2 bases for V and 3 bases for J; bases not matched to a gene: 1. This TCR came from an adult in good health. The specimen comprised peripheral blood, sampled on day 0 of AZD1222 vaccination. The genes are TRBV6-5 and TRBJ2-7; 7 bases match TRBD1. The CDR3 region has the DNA TGTGCCAGCAGTTACCGGGACAGCTACGAGCAGTACTTC. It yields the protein CASSYRDSYEQYF.